One and the same sample provided the 15 T cell receptor beta chains below, sequenced in a study of neoadjuvant anti-PD-1 for oral cavity cancer. The assay was immunoSEQ multiplex PCR, and TCRdb's table has in-frame clones only and misses some. This table has 72,000 or so clones, around 80% appearing once. The sequencing used PBMCs, collected before nivolumab (anti-PD-1) treatment. The receptors originated from a person aged 35 to 85 with oral cavity squamous cell carcinoma.

The chain couples TRBV7-2 to TRBJ1-5; possible D gene TRBD1, 5 bases. This CDR3 is 14 amino acids long. Trimming left V 1 base short and J 5 bases short, with 9 bases between. Per the germline V gene, CDR1 is SGHTA and CDR2 is FQGNSA. CDR3 region: CASSLGREDQPQHF. CDR3 DNA: TGTGCCAGCAGCTTAGGCAGGGAAGATCAGCCCCAGCATTTT.

This chain links TRBV30 with TRBJ1-2; unclear D gene. V was cut by 0 bases and J by 4 bases, with 9 bases left in between. Germline V CDR1 and CDR2: GTSNPN, SVGIG (reference sequence). CDR3 length: 13 residues. The CDR3 bases are TGTGCCTGGAGTGTAGAACTGGCCTATGGCTACACCTTC. This codes for CAWSVELAYGYTF.

This chain connects TRBV25-1 to TRBJ1-1, with 7 bases identical to TRBD1. Trimming removed 8 bases from V and 0 bases from J; junction bases left unmatched: 9. The CDR3 spans 15 residues. Looked up from germline, CDR1 is MGHDK and CDR2 is SYGVNS. The DNA for the CDR3 is TGTGCCAGCTCTCCGGGACAGACGATGAACACTGAAGCTTTCTTT. Translation: CASSPGQTMNTEAFF. Full variable domain (remainder filled in from reference TRBV25-1 and TRBJ1-1): EADIYQTPRYLVIGTGKKITLECSQTMGHDKMYWYQQDPGMELHLIHYSYGVNSTEKGDLSSESTVSRIRTEHFPLTLESARPSHTSQYLCASSPGQTMNTEAFFGQGTRLTVV.

This chain joins TRBV10-3 and TRBJ1-1; D gene unclear. Germline CDR1 and CDR2: ENHRY and SYGVKD. The CDR3 contains 14 residues. Trimming pared 4 bases from V and 1 base from J, leaving 10 bases between. This CDR3 reads CAISGSVGNTEAFF. The CDR3, as DNA: TGTGCCATCAGTGGCAGTGTGGGGAACACTGAAGCTTTCTTT.

V usage is TRBV19 and J usage is TRBJ1-1, with D tentatively TRBD1 (6 bases). This CDR3 comprises 17 residues. V lost 5 bases, J lost 2 bases, and 21 bases lay in between. The germline CDR1 and CDR2 sequences are LNHDA and SQIVND (reference sequence). In nucleotides, the CDR3 is TGTGCCAGTAGTGGGCCGGGGGGCTCTTTTGTCAACACTGAAGCTTTCTTT. Translation gives CASSGPGGSFVNTEAFF.

This chain uses TRBV2 with TRBJ1-1; D is undetermined. Germline loops: CDR1 SNHLY, CDR2 FYNNEI. The length of the CDR3 is 14 residues. V lost 2 bases, J lost 4 bases, and 11 bases lay in between. The CDR3 sequence is CASSEWGEGTEAFF. The DNA of the CDR3 is TGTGCCAGCAGTGAATGGGGAGAGGGCACTGAAGCTTTCTTT.

CDR3 protein: CASSLVPGVNEQFF. CDR3 DNA: TGTGCCAGCAGCTTAGTTCCAGGGGTCAATGAGCAGTTCTTC. The chain combines TRBV11-1 with TRBJ2-1; D might be TRBD1 (6 bases). This CDR3 has 14 residues. Trimming removed 1 base at V and 6 bases at J, with 10 bases between. Germline CDR1 is SGHAT and CDR2 is FQDESV (reference sequence).

The chain couples TRBV6-1 to TRBJ1-1, with a weak D call TRBD1 (6 bases). The CDR3 runs to 16 residues. Deletions cut 4 bases from V and 4 bases from J, with 19 bases between. The germline V gene encodes CDR1 MNHNS and CDR2 SASEGT. DNA of the CDR3: TGTGCCAGCAGTGGAAGCAGGGGCCCCGGCGCCACTGAAGCTTTCTTT. Its protein product is CASSGSRGPGATEAFF.

This clone came up once. The chain employs TRBV5-4 and TRBJ2-7, with D possibly matching TRBD2 (6 bases). The germline V and J ends were trimmed by 0 bases and 0 bases, with 13 bases remaining between them. The CDR3 has 16 residues. Germline V lookup: CDR1 SGHNT, CDR2 YYREEE (reference sequence). Written as DNA, the CDR3 is TGTGCCAGCAGCTTGGGAAAGCGGGCTTTCTCCTACGAGCAGTACTTC. This translates into CASSLGKRAFSYEQYF.

The chain recombines TRBV5-4 with TRBJ2-5, with unresolved D. V gave up 1 base and J gave up 2 bases, with 6 bases separating them. Germline V gives CDR1 SGHNT, CDR2 YYREEE (reference sequence). This CDR3 is built from 13 residues. The CDR3 DNA follows: TGTGCCAGCAGCTTGTCGGAACAAGAGACCCAGTACTTC. Protein product: CASSLSEQETQYF.

The chain has TRBV11-2 and TRBJ2-6; D may match TRBD1 or TRBD2 (5 bases each). V was cut by 3 bases and J by 2 bases, with 11 bases left in between. The CDR3 loop spans 16 amino acids. CDR1 is SGHAT, CDR2 FQNNGV, per germline. DNA for the CDR3: TGTGCCAGCAGCTTCGGGACCGCCCCTGGGGCCAACGTCCTGACTTTC. Protein: CASSFGTAPGANVLTF. Based on the CDR3 plus reference TRBV11-2 and TRBJ2-6, the full variable domain is EAGVAQSPRYKIIEKRQSVAFWCNPISGHATLYWYQQILGQGPKLLIQFQNNGVVDDSQLPKDRFSAERLKGVDSTLKIQPAKLEDSAVYLCASSFGTAPGANVLTFGAGSRLTVL.

The V gene is TRBV4-1, the J gene TRBJ1-2; D gene uncertain. With 4 bases removed from V and 2 bases from J, the gap between germline ends came to 11 bases. CDR3 size: 14 residues. Germline CDR1 reads MGHRA; CDR2 reads YSYEKL. For the CDR3, the DNA is TGCGCCAGCAGCCCCGGGAGGGAAAACTATGGCTACACCTTC. Translation gives CASSPGRENYGYTF.

The table lists this clone with a few counts. V is TRBV4-1 and J is TRBJ1-5; D is unclear. The CDR3 contains 16 residues. The V gene's germline CDR1 is MGHRA and CDR2 YSYEKL. V was clipped by 1 base and J by 0 bases, with 10 bases between them. This chain's CDR3 is CASSQGSTHSNQPQHF. The CDR3, as DNA: TGCGCCAGCAGCCAAGGTTCCACACATAGCAATCAGCCCCAGCATTTT.

This clone showed up just once. The rearrangement joins TRBV28 to TRBJ1-5; no firm D call. V was pared by 4 bases and J by 4 bases, with 5 bases between. This CDR3 is 12 amino acids long. Germline V gives CDR1 MDHEN, CDR2 SYDVKM. Here the CDR3 reads CASSSVNQPQHF. The CDR3 nucleotides read TGTGCCAGCAGTTCCGTGAATCAGCCCCAGCATTTT. Together with reference TRBV28 and TRBJ1-5, the CDR3 gives the full variable domain: DVKVTQSSRYLVKRTGEKVFLECVQDMDHENMFWYRQDPGLGLRLIYFSYDVKMKEKGDIPEGYSVSREKKERFSLILESASTNQTSMYLCASSSVNQPQHFGDGTRLSIL.

The chain has TRBV29-1 and TRBJ2-5, with a possible D match to TRBD1 (5 bases). V was shortened by 3 bases and J by 5 bases, with 13 bases between the two germline ends. CDR1 is SQVTM, CDR2 ANQGSEA, per germline. This CDR3 is 13 amino acids long. The CDR3 DNA follows: TGCAGCGTTGAGGTTTGGCAGGGTGAGACCCAGTACTTC. Translating it yields CSVEVWQGETQYF.